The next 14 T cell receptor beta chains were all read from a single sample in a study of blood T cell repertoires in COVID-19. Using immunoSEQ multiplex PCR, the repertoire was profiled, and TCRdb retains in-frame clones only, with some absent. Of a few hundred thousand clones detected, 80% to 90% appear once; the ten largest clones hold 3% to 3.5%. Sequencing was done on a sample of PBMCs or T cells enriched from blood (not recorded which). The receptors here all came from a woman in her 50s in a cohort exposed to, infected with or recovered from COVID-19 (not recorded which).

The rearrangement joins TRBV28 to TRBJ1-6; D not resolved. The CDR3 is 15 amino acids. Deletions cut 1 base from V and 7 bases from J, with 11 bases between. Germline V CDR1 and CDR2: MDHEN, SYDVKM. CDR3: CASSLFSVTNSPLHF. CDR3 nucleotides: TGTGCCAGCAGTTTATTTTCAGTCACAAATTCACCCCTCCACTTT.

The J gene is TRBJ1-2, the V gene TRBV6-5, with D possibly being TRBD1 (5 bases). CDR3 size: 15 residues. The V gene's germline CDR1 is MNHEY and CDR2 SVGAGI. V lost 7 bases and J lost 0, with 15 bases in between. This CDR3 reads CASTSRAGANYGYTF. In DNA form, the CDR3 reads TGTGCCAGCACCTCGCGGGCGGGGGCTAACTATGGCTACACCTTC.

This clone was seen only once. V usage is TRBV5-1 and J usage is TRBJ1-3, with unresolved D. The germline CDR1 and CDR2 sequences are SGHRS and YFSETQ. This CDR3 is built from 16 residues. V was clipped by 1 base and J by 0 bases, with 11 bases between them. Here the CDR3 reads CASSLFPEGSGNTIYF. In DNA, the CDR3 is TGCGCCAGCAGCTTGTTTCCAGAGGGCTCTGGAAACACCATATATTTT.

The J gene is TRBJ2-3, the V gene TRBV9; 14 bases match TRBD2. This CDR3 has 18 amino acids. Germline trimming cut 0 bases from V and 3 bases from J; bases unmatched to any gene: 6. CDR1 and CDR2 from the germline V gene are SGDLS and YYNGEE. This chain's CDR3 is CASSVGLAGGPTTDTQYF. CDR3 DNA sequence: TGTGCCAGCAGCGTAGGACTAGCGGGGGGGCCAACGACAGATACGCAGTATTTT.

CDR3 nucleotides: TGTGCCAGCAGAGATGACAGGGGGGTCACCGGGGAGCTGTTTTTT. Amino acid sequence: CASRDDRGVTGELFF. V is TRBV9 and J is TRBJ2-2; the match to TRBD1 covers 9 bases. V shed 5 bases, J shed 4 bases, and the junction held 6 bases outside the gene matches. CDR3 length: 15 residues. The germline CDR1 and CDR2 sequences are SGDLS and YYNGEE.

The CDR3: CASSFGSRDEQYF. The CDR3 DNA follows: TGTGCCAGCAGCTTCGGCAGTCGGGACGAGCAGTACTTC. V is TRBV5-6 and J is TRBJ2-7, with D unclear. The V gene's germline CDR1 is SGHDT and CDR2 YYEEEE. The CDR3 contains 13 residues. V lost 2 bases, J lost 5 bases, and 11 bases lay in between.

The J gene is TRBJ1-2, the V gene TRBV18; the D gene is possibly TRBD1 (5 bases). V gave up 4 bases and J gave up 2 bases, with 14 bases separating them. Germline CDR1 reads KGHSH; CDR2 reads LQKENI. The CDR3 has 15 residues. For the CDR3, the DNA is TGTGCCAGCTCACTTGGGACTACAGAGAACTATGGCTACACCTTC. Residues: CASSLGTTENYGYTF.

The CDR3 nucleotides read TGTGCCAGCAGCTTAGCGGCTTCCTACGAGCAGTACTTC. This translates into CASSLAASYEQYF. This chain connects TRBV7-2 to TRBJ2-7; unclear D gene. The germline V gene encodes CDR1 SGHTA and CDR2 FQGNSA. This CDR3 is 13 amino acids long. V dropped 0 bases and J dropped 1 base, with 4 bases sitting between them.

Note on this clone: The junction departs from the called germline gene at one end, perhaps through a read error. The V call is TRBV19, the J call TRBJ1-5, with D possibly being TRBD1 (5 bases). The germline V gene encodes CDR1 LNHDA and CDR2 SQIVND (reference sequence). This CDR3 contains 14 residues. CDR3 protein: CARRQTNRNQPQHF. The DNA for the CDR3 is TGTGCCCGTAGACAGACTAACCGAAATCAGCCCCAGCATTTT.

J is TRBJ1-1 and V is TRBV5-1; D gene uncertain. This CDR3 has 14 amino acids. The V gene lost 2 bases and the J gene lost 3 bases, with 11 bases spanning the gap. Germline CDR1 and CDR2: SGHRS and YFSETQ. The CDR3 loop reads CASSFSGRDTEAFF. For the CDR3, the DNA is TGCGCCAGCAGCTTCTCTGGGCGGGACACTGAAGCTTTCTTT.

The CDR3 loop reads CASSLGQGYNSPLHF. The CDR3 DNA reads as TGCGCCAGCAGCCTCGGACAGGGGTACAATTCACCCCTCCACTTT. V is TRBV4-1 and J is TRBJ1-6; 9 bases line up with TRBD1. J gave up 7 bases and V 4 bases, and 5 bases lay outside the gene matches. CDR1 is MGHRA, CDR2 YSYEKL, per germline. This CDR3 comprises 15 residues.

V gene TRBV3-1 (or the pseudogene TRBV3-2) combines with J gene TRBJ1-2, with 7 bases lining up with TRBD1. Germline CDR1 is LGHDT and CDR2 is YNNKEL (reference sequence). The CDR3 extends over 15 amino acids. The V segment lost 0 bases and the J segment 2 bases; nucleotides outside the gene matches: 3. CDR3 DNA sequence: TGTGCCAGCAGCCAAGATCCAGGGGGGAACTATGGCTACACCTTC. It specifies CASSQDPGGNYGYTF.

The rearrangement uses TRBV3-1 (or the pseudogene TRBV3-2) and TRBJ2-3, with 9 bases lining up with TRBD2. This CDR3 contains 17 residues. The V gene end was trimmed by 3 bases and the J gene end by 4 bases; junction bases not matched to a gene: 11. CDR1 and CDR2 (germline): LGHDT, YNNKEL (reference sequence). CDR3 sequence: CASSHIIAGATADTQYF. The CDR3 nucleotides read TGTGCCAGCAGCCACATAATAGCGGGGGCCACGGCAGATACGCAGTATTTT.

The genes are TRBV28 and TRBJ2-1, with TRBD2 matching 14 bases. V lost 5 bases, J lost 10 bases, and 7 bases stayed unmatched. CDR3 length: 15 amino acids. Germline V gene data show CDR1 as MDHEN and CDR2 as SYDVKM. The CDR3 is CASSTGTSGGREQFF. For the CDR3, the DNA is TGTGCCAGCAGTACCGGGACTAGCGGGGGCCGGGAGCAGTTCTTC.